These 20 T cell receptor beta chains came from one sample sequenced in a study of identical twins. TCRdb re-called the 5' RACE reads through MiXCR, storing one row per CDR3 protein. The sample consists of under 900,000 distinct CDR3 sequences, 18% of them appearing once. This same sample was also part of a study on T cells expressing NK-cell markers.

The sequenced sample was PBMCs. The source of these receptors is a woman between 18 and 30 years old in good health.

The V gene is TRBV6-2 or TRBV6-3, the J gene TRBJ2-5; tentative D call: TRBD2 (6 bases). This CDR3 is 12 amino acids long. Germline V gives CDR1 MNHEY, CDR2 SVGEGT. Trimming removed 7 bases from V and 5 bases from J, with 11 bases in between. The CDR3 here is CASTRRDETQYF. The CDR3 DNA reads TGTGCCAGCACTCGGAGGGATGAGACCCAGTACTTC.

This clonotype has a handful of counts. V usage is TRBV7-2 and J usage is TRBJ2-3, with TRBD1 as a possible D gene (6 bases). Germline V CDR1 and CDR2: SGHTA, FQGNSA. The length of the CDR3 is 14 residues. The ends were cut back, 6 bases at V and 3 bases at J, with 13 bases in the middle. CDR3 in amino acids: CASRRQAGTDTQYF. The CDR3 nucleotides are TGTGCCAGCAGGCGACAGGCGGGTACAGATACGCAGTATTTT.

This clonotype has just a few counts. This chain joins TRBV4-1 and TRBJ1-2, with D possibly TRBD1 on 6 matching bases. The CDR3 sequence is 14 residues long. CDR1 and CDR2 from the germline V gene are MGHRA and YSYEKL. Trimming cost V 3 bases and J 2 bases, with 10 bases left between them. Written as DNA, the CDR3 is TGCGCCAGCAGCCAGGAGCAGGGGAACTATGGCTACACCTTC. As protein: CASSQEQGNYGYTF.

There are a few counts of this clonotype. V is TRBV6-5 and J is TRBJ1-5, with TRBD1 matching 7 bases. With V trimmed by 4 bases and J by 3 bases, 6 bases remained unmatched. The germline CDR1 and CDR2 sequences are MNHEY and SVGAGI. CDR3 length equals 15 residues. CDR3 in DNA: TGTGCCAGCAGTTCCACAGGGGCCATCAATCAGCCCCAGCATTTT. Protein sequence: CASSSTGAINQPQHF.

The V gene is TRBV12-3 or TRBV12-4, the J gene TRBJ2-1; 14 bases match TRBD2. The CDR3 spans 16 residues. Unmatched junction bases numbered 11, after V lost 6 bases and J lost 10 bases. CDR3 residues: CASRTTSGGDTVEQFF. The CDR3 region has the DNA TGTGCCAGCAGAACGACTAGCGGGGGGGACACCGTAGAGCAGTTCTTC.

This clonotype was observed a handful of times. The chain's CDR3 is CASSLDYRGSEQYF. CDR3 nucleotides: TGTGCCAGCAGCTTAGATTACAGGGGTAGCGAGCAGTACTTC. The gene calls are TRBV7-9 and TRBJ2-7; 7 nucleotides match TRBD1. With V trimmed by 1 base and J by 6 bases, 6 bases remained unmatched. Germline V gene sequence: CDR1 SEHNR, CDR2 FQNEAQ (reference sequence). The CDR3 loop spans 14 amino acids.

The V and J genes are TRBV7-9 and TRBJ2-5, with D unresolved. V lost 7 bases and J 1 base, leaving 16 bases between the germline ends. Germline CDR1 SEHNR, CDR2 FQNEAQ (reference sequence). This CDR3 region has 15 residues. CDR3 in DNA: TGTGCCAGCACCACCACGAAGGGATTCCAAGAGACCCAGTACTTC. It yields the protein CASTTTKGFQETQYF.

V is TRBV20-1 and J is TRBJ2-7; 7 bases align to TRBD2. V lost 6 bases and J lost 7; bases outside the gene matches: 15. There are 14 residues in the CDR3. Germline assignment: CDR1 DFQATT and CDR2 SNEGSKA (reference sequence). The CDR3 DNA reads as TGCAGTGCCCGGGCGGGAGTGGCGGAGGTTGAGCAGTACTTC. It specifies CSARAGVAEVEQYF.

This clonotype was seen just once. This chain links TRBV20-1 with TRBJ2-5; the match to TRBD2 covers 9 bases. This CDR3 has 15 residues. Unmatched junction bases numbered 14, after V lost 5 bases and J lost 7 bases. Germline lookup yields CDR1 DFQATT and CDR2 SNEGSKA (reference sequence). The chain's CDR3 is CSASPSSGSPATQYF. The CDR3 bases are TGCAGTGCTTCCCCCAGTAGCGGGAGTCCCGCGACCCAGTACTTC.

This clonotype has ten or more counts. The rearrangement joins TRBV7-9 to TRBJ2-3; D call uncertain. Germline CDR1 reads SEHNR; CDR2 reads FQNEAQ (reference sequence). The CDR3 length is 12 residues. The V end was cut by 5 bases, the J end by 0 bases, with 3 bases between. For the CDR3, the DNA is TGTGCCAGCAGCACTAGCACAGATACGCAGTATTTT. This gives the protein CASSTSTDTQYF.

This clonotype showed up just a few times. J is TRBJ1-5 and V is TRBV29-1, with 8 bases that match TRBD1. The CDR3 contains 13 residues. CDR1 SQVTM and CDR2 ANQGSEA come from the germline V gene. V was pared by 5 bases and J by 7 bases, with 7 bases of the junction left unmatched. CDR3 loop: CSVQYRQGQPQHF. The CDR3, as DNA: TGCAGCGTTCAATATCGACAGGGGCAGCCCCAGCATTTT. Combining the CDR3 with reference TRBV29-1 and TRBJ1-5 gives the whole variable domain SAVISQKPSRDICQRGTSLTIQCQVDSQVTMMFWYRQQPGQSLTLIATANQGSEATYESGFVIDKFPISRPNLTFSTLTVSNMSPEDSSIYLCSVQYRQGQPQHFGDGTRLSIL.

This clonotype was counted between two and nine times. The CDR3 reads CASSIGGIQYF. The CDR3 DNA reads TGTGCCAGCAGTATCGGGGGCATTCAGTACTTC. V and J are TRBV12-3 or TRBV12-4 and TRBJ2-4, with D possibly TRBD2 on 6 matching bases. The CDR3 totals 11 residues. V lost 5 bases and J 9 bases, leaving 8 bases between the germline ends.

In its sample, this clonotype was seen a few times. The V call is TRBV12-3 or TRBV12-4, the J call TRBJ2-7; D perhaps matches TRBD2 (7 bases). V dropped 5 bases and J dropped 3 bases, with 17 bases sitting between them. This CDR3 is 15 amino acids long. This CDR3 is CASSLGGGIFYEQYF. DNA for the CDR3: TGTGCCAGCAGTCTTGGGGGGGGCATCTTCTACGAGCAGTACTTC.

This clonotype was found many times. The V gene is TRBV20-1, the J gene TRBJ1-2; tentatively, D is TRBD1 (6 bases). From germline, CDR1 is DFQATT and CDR2 SNEGSKA (reference sequence). Trimming shortened V by 3 bases and J by 3 bases, and 20 bases separated the two germline ends. The length of the CDR3 is 16 residues. The CDR3 region has the DNA TGCAGTGCTAGGGACCCTCGGCGGGGGCGCGACTATGGCTACACCTTC. Protein sequence: CSARDPRRGRDYGYTF.

The rearrangement links TRBV11-2 to TRBJ2-1; D is unresolved. Germline V gene lookup returns CDR1 SGHAT and CDR2 FQNNGV. Trimming removed 7 bases at V and 1 base at J, with 8 bases between. The CDR3 runs to 13 residues. DNA for the CDR3: TGTGCCAGCAACCAGGCGTCCTACAATGAGCAGTTCTTC. It codes for CASNQASYNEQFF.

This chain links TRBV7-2 with TRBJ2-7; TRBD1 is a possible D gene (6 bases). Trimming took off 3 bases at V and 10 bases at J, with 13 bases between the two ends. The germline gives CDR1 SGHTA, CDR2 FQGNSA. The CDR3 length is 12 residues. The CDR3 coding sequence is TGTGCCAGCAGCTTCTCACAGGGAAGACAGTACTTC. This codes for CASSFSQGRQYF.

This clonotype has just a few counts. The gene calls are TRBV9 and TRBJ2-3, with D uncertain. The CDR3 length is 16 residues. With 0 bases removed from V and 4 bases from J, the gap between germline ends came to 15 bases. CDR1 and CDR2 (germline): SGDLS, YYNGEE. The CDR3 DNA reads as TGTGCCAGCAGCGTAGTGGGCGTAGGACCAGCAGATACGCAGTATTTT. Translating it yields CASSVVGVGPADTQYF.

This clonotype has more than one count but fewer than ten. The chain couples TRBV7-2 to TRBJ2-5; maybe TRBD1 (5 bases). The length of the CDR3 is 14 residues. Germline CDR1 and CDR2: SGHTA and FQGNSA. Trimming removed 5 bases at V and 4 bases at J, with 14 bases between. The CDR3 sequence: CASSPSPRVETQYF. DNA of the CDR3: TGTGCCAGCAGCCCCTCGCCCAGGGTAGAGACCCAGTACTTC. Combining the CDR3 with reference TRBV7-2 and TRBJ2-5 gives the whole variable domain GAGVSQSPSNKVTEKGKDVELRCDPISGHTALYWYRQSLGQGLEFLIYFQGNSAPDKSGLPSDRFSAERTGGSVSTLTIQRTQQEDSAVYLCASSPSPRVETQYFGPGTRLLVL.

This clonotype was detected a few times. The genes are TRBV5-1 and TRBJ2-3; 7 bases match TRBD1. With V trimmed by 4 bases and J by 6 bases, 8 bases remained unmatched. CDR1 is SGHRS, CDR2 YFSETQ, per germline. This CDR3 is built from 14 residues. The CDR3 coding sequence is TGCGCCAGCAGCATACCGACAGGGCGGGATACGCAGTATTTT. Encoded protein: CASSIPTGRDTQYF.

This clonotype was observed a handful of times. The chain is built from TRBV6-1 and TRBJ2-4; D ambiguous. V lost 2 bases and J 10 bases, leaving 3 bases between the germline ends. Germline CDR1 is MNHNS and CDR2 is SASEGT. This CDR3 spans 10 amino acids. CDR3 amino acids: CASSERIQYF. In nucleotides, the CDR3 is TGTGCCAGCAGTGAAAGAATTCAGTACTTC.